These 27 T cell receptor beta chains were sequenced from one sample in a study of blood T cell repertoires in COVID-19. Profiled with immunoSEQ multiplex PCR; TCRdb holds only in-frame clones, not every one. The repertoire consists of about 95,000 clones, with 65% to 85% occurring once and the leading ten covering around 27%. Sequenced material: peripheral blood. All receptors come from an elderly man with active or convalescent COVID-19.

The V gene is TRBV12-3 or TRBV12-4, the J gene TRBJ1-1, with 8 nucleotides matching TRBD1. With 2 bases clipped from V and 7 bases from J, the junction kept 3 bases outside the gene matches. The CDR3 is 13 residues long. The CDR3 reads CASSLTGGVEAFF. CDR3 sequence (DNA): TGTGCCAGCAGTTTAACAGGGGGGGTTGAAGCTTTCTTT.

This chain uses TRBV3-1 (or the pseudogene TRBV3-2) with TRBJ2-3; 8 positions match TRBD2. V gave up 0 bases and J gave up 8 bases; unmatched junction bases: 10. The CDR3 runs 16 residues. CDR1 is LGHDT, CDR2 YNNKEL, per germline (reference sequence). The CDR3 coding sequence is TGTGCCAGCAGCCAAGACCGAGCGGGGGCCGGACGTACGCAGTATTTT. This gives the protein CASSQDRAGAGRTQYF.

The chain links TRBV18 to TRBJ2-2; 13 nucleotides line up with TRBD2. The germline V gene encodes CDR1 KGHSH and CDR2 LQKENI. Trimming at V came to 6 bases and at J to 0 bases, leaving 4 bases not matched to a gene. The CDR3 spans 17 residues. The CDR3 nucleotides are TGTGCCAGCTCCCGACTAGCGGGGGGAACGAACACCGGGGAGCTGTTTTTT. Its protein is CASSRLAGGTNTGELFF.

The chain couples TRBV30 to TRBJ1-4, with unresolved D. The CDR3 has 14 residues. Looked up from germline, CDR1 is GTSNPN and CDR2 is SVGIG (reference sequence). Trimming shortened V by 2 bases and J by 4 bases, and 11 bases separated the two germline ends. The CDR3 here is CAWSLGLYNEKLFF. In DNA, the CDR3 is TGTGCCTGGAGTCTTGGGCTCTATAATGAAAAACTGTTTTTT.

This clone was seen a few times. This chain links TRBV7-2 with TRBJ1-2; D might be TRBD1 (6 bases). Germline V lookup: CDR1 SGHTA, CDR2 FQGNSA. The CDR3 length is 15 residues. V lost 4 bases and J lost 4, with 16 bases in between. CDR3 sequence (DNA): TGTGCCAGCAGCTCCTCTACAGGGCTACCCTATGGCTACACCTTC. This encodes CASSSSTGLPYGYTF.

This chain links TRBV7-2 with TRBJ1-1, with TRBD1 as a possible D gene (5 bases). CDR3 length: 13 amino acids. V lost 4 bases, J lost 4 bases, and 10 bases lay in between. CDR1 and CDR2 (germline): SGHTA, FQGNSA. In nucleotides, the CDR3 is TGTGCCAGCAGCTCGCAGGGTCTCACTGAAGCTTTCTTT. Translated, it gives CASSSQGLTEAFF.

The chain combines TRBV7-8 with TRBJ1-2; D possibly corresponds to TRBD1 (5 bases). Trimming took off 5 bases at V and 1 base at J, with 14 bases between the two ends. This CDR3 contains 15 residues. Germline CDR1 SGHVS, CDR2 FQNEAQ. The CDR3 DNA is TGTGCCAGCAGCCTCACGCCGGGACTTAACTATGGCTACACCTTC. Translated: CASSLTPGLNYGYTF.

This chain links TRBV7-2 with TRBJ2-1, with D maybe TRBD2 (5 bases). This CDR3 spans 15 amino acids. Per the germline V gene, CDR1 is SGHTA and CDR2 is FQGNSA. The V gene lost 2 bases and the J gene lost 5 bases, with 13 bases spanning the gap. The DNA for the CDR3 is TGTGCCAGCAGCTTAAATCGGGGTTGGGACAATGAGCAGTTCTTC. Encoded protein: CASSLNRGWDNEQFF.

The rearrangement links TRBV4-1 to TRBJ1-1; D unresolved. V gave up 0 bases and J gave up 0 bases, with 11 bases separating them. CDR3 length: 16 residues. The germline CDR1 and CDR2 sequences are MGHRA and YSYEKL. The CDR3 DNA reads TGCGCCAGCAGCCAAGACTCGACATTTATGAACACTGAAGCTTTCTTT. It encodes CASSQDSTFMNTEAFF.

The chain employs TRBV2 and TRBJ1-5, with D uncertain. Between the trimmed V and J ends, which lost 7 bases and 0 bases, there was a span of 7 bases. CDR1 SNHLY and CDR2 FYNNEI come from the germline V gene. This CDR3 comprises 13 residues. The CDR3 DNA sequence: TGTGCCAGCACTGTTTATAGCAATCAGCCCCAGCATTTT. Amino acids: CASTVYSNQPQHF.

This chain uses TRBV5-1 with TRBJ1-1; D gene unclear. The CDR3 extends over 12 amino acids. Germline assignment: CDR1 SGHRS and CDR2 YFSETQ. V lost 0 bases and J lost 7, with 7 bases in between. This CDR3 reads CASSLGADEAFF. CDR3 nucleotides: TGCGCCAGCAGCTTGGGAGCGGATGAAGCTTTCTTT.

This chain connects TRBV12-3 or TRBV12-4 to TRBJ1-2; D remains unclear. V lost 3 bases and J lost 8, with 7 bases in between. This CDR3 has 11 residues. CDR3 bases: TGTGCCAGCAGTTTCGCGTACGGCTACACCTTC. It specifies CASSFAYGYTF.

The chain employs TRBV12-3 or TRBV12-4 and TRBJ1-2; 7 bases match TRBD1. The CDR3 sequence is 13 residues long. V was clipped by 7 bases and J by 8 bases; unmatched bases: 10. The CDR3 nucleotides are TGTGCCAGCAACCTCGACAGGGCGGAGGGCTACACCTTC. It yields the protein CASNLDRAEGYTF.

This chain connects TRBV27 to TRBJ1-2; 12 nucleotides line up with TRBD1. Germline-derived CDR1 and CDR2 are MNHEY and SMNVEV (reference sequence). The CDR3 length is 15 residues. Unmatched junction bases numbered 9, after V lost 5 bases and J lost 8 bases. CDR3 amino acids: CASSASGQGARGYTF. In DNA, the CDR3 is TGTGCCAGCAGTGCGTCGGGACAGGGGGCGCGGGGCTACACCTTC.

V gene TRBV5-1 combines with J gene TRBJ2-7, with D possibly matching TRBD1 (5 bases). CDR3 length: 14 amino acids. Per the germline V gene, CDR1 is SGHRS and CDR2 is YFSETQ. With 6 bases removed from V and 2 bases from J, the gap between germline ends came to 15 bases. For the CDR3, the DNA is TGCGCCAGCACCAGTGGAAGGGGCGCCTACGAGCAGTACTTC. It codes for CASTSGRGAYEQYF.

The J gene is TRBJ2-5, the V gene TRBV4-3, with D tentatively TRBD2 (5 bases). V lost 0 bases and J lost 1, with 9 bases in between. Germline V CDR1 and CDR2: LGHNA, YSLEER. The length of the CDR3 is 15 residues. The DNA of the CDR3 is TGCGCCAGCAGCCAAGATCGGGGTCCCCAAGAGACCCAGTACTTC. This sequence encodes CASSQDRGPQETQYF.

This clone was found once. CDR3 sequence: CASSPEGMETQYF. CDR3 sequence (DNA): TGTGCCAGCTCACCGGAGGGGATGGAGACCCAGTACTTC. This rearrangement joins TRBV18 to TRBJ2-5; D might be TRBD2 (6 bases). Trimming took 3 bases from V and 5 from J, leaving 10 bases between them. The V gene's germline CDR1 is KGHSH and CDR2 LQKENI. This CDR3 spans 13 amino acids.

The chain links TRBV5-1 to TRBJ1-1, with a possible D match to TRBD1 (5 bases). The CDR3 is made up of 16 amino acids. Trimming took 4 bases from V and 5 from J, leaving 21 bases between them. Germline CDR1 SGHRS, CDR2 YFSETQ. Here the CDR3 DNA reads TGCGCCAGCAGCCCCATTCAGAACGGCGGGGGGACTGAAGCTTTCTTT. Its translation is CASSPIQNGGGTEAFF.

This clone was found once. J is TRBJ2-5 and V is TRBV6-5; 11 nucleotides agree with TRBD2. The CDR3 has 16 amino acids. Per the germline V gene, CDR1 is MNHEY and CDR2 is SVGAGI. V lost 4 bases, J lost 1 base, and 5 bases stayed unmatched. This CDR3 reads CASSSMTSGVQETQYF. In DNA form, the CDR3 reads TGTGCCAGCAGTTCTATGACTAGCGGGGTCCAAGAGACCCAGTACTTC.

This chain links TRBV7-8 with TRBJ1-2; possibly TRBD1 for D (5 bases). V dropped 0 bases and J dropped 7 bases, with 21 bases sitting between them. The CDR3 covers 17 residues. The V gene's germline CDR1 is SGHVS and CDR2 FQNEAQ. CDR3 protein: CASSLALEGRVVFGYTF. The DNA of the CDR3 is TGTGCCAGCAGCTTAGCATTGGAGGGCAGGGTGGTGTTTGGCTACACCTTC.

The V gene is TRBV7-6, the J gene TRBJ2-6, with no clear D. Germline CDR1 SGHVS, CDR2 FNYEAQ. CDR3 length: 13 amino acids. The ends were cut back, 6 bases at V and 0 bases at J, with 3 bases in the middle. The CDR3 sequence: CASSSSGANVLTF. CDR3 coding DNA: TGTGCCAGCAGTAGCTCTGGGGCCAACGTCCTGACTTTC. The whole variable domain, filled in from reference TRBV7-6 and TRBJ2-6, reads GAGVSQSPRYKVTKRGQDVALRCDPISGHVSLYWYRQALGQGPEFLTYFNYEAQQDKSGLPNDRFSAERPEGSISTLTIQRTEQRDSAMYRCASSSSGANVLTFGAGSRLTVL.

In DNA form, the CDR3 reads TGTGCCAGCAGCGTCGGGGGTAATTCACCCCTCCACTTT. The encoded protein is CASSVGGNSPLHF. The rearrangement links TRBV9 to TRBJ1-6, with D perhaps matching TRBD1 (5 bases). Trimming took 2 bases from V and 6 from J, leaving 6 bases between them. CDR1 SGDLS and CDR2 YYNGEE come from the germline V gene. This CDR3 is built from 13 residues.

The J gene is TRBJ1-6, the V gene TRBV5-4; 11 bases are a match to TRBD1. Germline CDR1 is SGHNT and CDR2 is YYREEE (reference sequence). The length of the CDR3 is 17 residues. The V and J ends lost 4 bases and 7 bases, in that order; junction bases with no gene match: 10. CDR3 protein: CASSPRGQGAINSPLHF. The CDR3 DNA reads TGTGCCAGCAGCCCTAGAGGACAGGGGGCAATAAATTCACCCCTCCACTTT. The full variable domain, its missing parts supplied by reference TRBV5-4 and TRBJ1-6, is ETGVTQSPTHLIKTRGQQVTLRCSSQSGHNTVSWYQQALGQGPQFIFQYYREEENGRGNFPPRFSGLQFPNYSSELNVNALELDDSALYLCASSPRGQGAINSPLHFGNGTRLTVT.

The V and J genes are TRBV7-9 and TRBJ1-5; D call uncertain. V lost 1 base and J lost 5, with 6 bases in between. The germline V gene has CDR1 SEHNR and CDR2 FQNEAQ (reference sequence). This CDR3 is 13 amino acids long. The CDR3 bases are TGTGCCAGCAGCTTAGGGACTTATCAGCCCCAGCATTTT. As protein: CASSLGTYQPQHF.

The V and J genes are TRBV19 and TRBJ1-2; 7 bases align to TRBD1. The CDR3 covers 14 residues. Germline lookup yields CDR1 LNHDA and CDR2 SQIVND (reference sequence). V lost 3 bases to trimming and J lost 5 bases; unmatched junction nucleotides: 6. This chain's CDR3 is CASSIRDSGYGYTF. CDR3 coding DNA: TGTGCCAGTAGTATCCGGGACAGTGGATATGGCTACACCTTC.

The chain recombines TRBV27 with TRBJ1-5; D is possibly TRBD1 (6 bases). Germline loops: CDR1 MNHEY, CDR2 SMNVEV (reference sequence). The CDR3 spans 16 residues. Between the trimmed V and J ends, which lost 6 bases and 4 bases, there was a span of 19 bases. DNA of the CDR3: TGTGCCAGCAGGGCGGGGGCGAGGCGTGGTAATCAGCCCCAGCATTTT. Translated, it gives CASRAGARRGNQPQHF.

The V and J genes are TRBV7-8 and TRBJ1-5, with 7 bases that match TRBD1. V shed 10 bases, J shed 4 bases, and the junction held 19 bases outside the gene matches. This CDR3 is built from 17 residues. Germline assignment: CDR1 SGHVS and CDR2 FQNEAQ. The CDR3 sequence is CATAADGFSGGNQPQHF. The CDR3 DNA reads as TGTGCCACGGCGGCTGACGGGTTCTCAGGGGGAAATCAGCCCCAGCATTTT.